This TCR beta chain was documented in a study of blood T cells in healthy people across ages. Between the trimmed V and J ends, which lost 4 bases and 8 bases, there was a span of 10 bases. CDR3 size: 12 residues. Germline CDR1 reads KGHDR; CDR2 reads SFDVKD. The authors ran a second PCR of 7 to 11 cycles using a sample-barcoded 5' primer and a J-beta primer mix. Sequencing yielded, for each sample, at least 2.5 million paired-end reads carrying CDR3. TCRdb used MiXCR to reprocess the 5' RACE reads, holding one entry per CDR3 protein. The repertoire holds 1,500,000 or so distinct CDR3 sequences, with approximately 43% as singletons.

This clonotype was sampled from a woman younger than 30 in good health. Sequencing was performed on blood. The chain is built from TRBV24-1 and TRBJ1-1; perhaps TRBD1 as D (6 bases). The CDR3 nucleotides are TGTGCCACCAGTGACCGGGGGCTGGAAGCTTTCTTT. This encodes CATSDRGLEAFF.